The 3 T cell receptor beta chains below come from one sample, sequenced in a study of blood T cells in healthy people across ages. Using a J-beta primer mix together with a sample-barcoded 5' primer, a second PCR was run for about 7 to 12 cycles. MiXCR was run by TCRdb on the 5' RACE reads, yielding one entry per CDR3 protein. The data show more than 900,000 distinct CDR3 sequences, 20% to 25% seen once. The data were also submitted as part of a second study, on T cells of mothers and their children.

The sample comprised blood. These receptor sequences come from a girl aged 2 to 10 in good health.

This clonotype was recorded once. The chain is built from TRBV11-2 and TRBJ2-7, with 9 bases that match TRBD1. Germline CDR1 is SGHAT and CDR2 is FQNNGV. J lost 2 bases, V lost 4 bases, and 6 bases had no gene match. This CDR3 is built from 15 residues. CDR3 sequence (DNA): TGTGCCAGCAGCTCGGGGACAGGGCCGGCCTACGAGCAGTACTTC. It is translated as CASSSGTGPAYEQYF.

The chain carries TRBV4-2 and TRBJ1-5; TRBD1 might be the D (5 bases). Germline V gene data show CDR1 as LGHNA and CDR2 as YNFKEQ. There are 14 residues in the CDR3. The V end lost 6 bases, the J end lost 5 bases, and 14 bases lay between the germline ends. The CDR3 region is CASSHPGGHQPQHF. The DNA of the CDR3 is TGTGCCAGCAGTCATCCGGGGGGTCATCAGCCCCAGCATTTT.

This clonotype was observed a handful of times. The V gene is TRBV4-1, the J gene TRBJ1-5; D remains unclear. V lost 0 bases and J lost 7, with 7 bases in between. CDR1 is MGHRA and CDR2 is YSYEKL in the germline V gene. CDR3 length equals 13 residues. The CDR3 loop reads CASSQEGSQPQHF. DNA of the CDR3: TGCGCCAGCAGCCAAGAGGGGTCACAGCCCCAGCATTTT.